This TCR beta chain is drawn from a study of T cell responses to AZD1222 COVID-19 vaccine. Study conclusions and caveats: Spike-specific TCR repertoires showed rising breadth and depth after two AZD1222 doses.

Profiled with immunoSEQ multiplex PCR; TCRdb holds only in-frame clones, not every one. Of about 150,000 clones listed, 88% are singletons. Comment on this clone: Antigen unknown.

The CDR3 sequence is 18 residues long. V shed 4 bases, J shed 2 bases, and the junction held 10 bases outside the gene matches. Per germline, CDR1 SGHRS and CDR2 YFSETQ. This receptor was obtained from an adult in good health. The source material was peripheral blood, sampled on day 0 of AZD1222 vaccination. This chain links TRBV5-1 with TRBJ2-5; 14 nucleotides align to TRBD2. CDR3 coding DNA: TGCGCCAGCAGCCAAACAGGACTAGCGGGGGGTCGACAAGAGACCCAGTACTTC. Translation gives CASSQTGLAGGRQETQYF.